This paragraph covers one T cell receptor beta chain sequence. These data belong to a study of shared clonotypes between healthy human individuals. The CDR3 length is 12 residues. The V gene lost 2 bases and the J gene lost 5 bases, with 6 bases spanning the gap. Per the germline V gene, CDR1 is MNHNY and CDR2 is SVGAGI (reference sequence). Libraries were prepared by immunoSEQ multiplex PCR; TCRdb keeps only in-frame clonotypes and omits some of them. The repertoire includes roughly 700,000 clones, about 74% of them detected once, and 1.5% to 2% sits in the top ten. Recent acute infections and vaccinations were absent in the healthy HIV-negative adult donors.

This TCR came from a woman aged 25 to 39 in good health. The sequenced sample was memory CD4+ T cells sorted from blood. Subset indicated: CD45RA-negative fraction. The V call is TRBV6-6, the J call TRBJ2-5; D gene uncertain. CDR3 sequence reads: CASSYGVETQYF. The DNA for the CDR3 is TGTGCCAGCAGTTACGGGGTTGAGACCCAGTACTTC.